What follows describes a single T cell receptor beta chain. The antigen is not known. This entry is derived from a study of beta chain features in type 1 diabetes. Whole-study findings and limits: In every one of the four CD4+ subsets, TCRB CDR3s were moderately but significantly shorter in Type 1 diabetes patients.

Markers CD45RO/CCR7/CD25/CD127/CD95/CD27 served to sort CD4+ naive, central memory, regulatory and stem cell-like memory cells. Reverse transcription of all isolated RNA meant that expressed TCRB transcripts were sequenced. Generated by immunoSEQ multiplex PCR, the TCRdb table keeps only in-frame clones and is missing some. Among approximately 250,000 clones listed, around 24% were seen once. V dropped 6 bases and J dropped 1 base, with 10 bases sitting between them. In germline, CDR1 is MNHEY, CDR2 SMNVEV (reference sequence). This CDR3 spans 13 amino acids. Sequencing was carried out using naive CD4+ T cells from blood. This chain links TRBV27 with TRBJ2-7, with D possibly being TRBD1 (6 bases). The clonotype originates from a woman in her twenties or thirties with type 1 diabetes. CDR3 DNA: TGTGCCAGCAGACGGGACATTTCCTACGAGCAGTACTTC. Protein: CASRRDISYEQYF.